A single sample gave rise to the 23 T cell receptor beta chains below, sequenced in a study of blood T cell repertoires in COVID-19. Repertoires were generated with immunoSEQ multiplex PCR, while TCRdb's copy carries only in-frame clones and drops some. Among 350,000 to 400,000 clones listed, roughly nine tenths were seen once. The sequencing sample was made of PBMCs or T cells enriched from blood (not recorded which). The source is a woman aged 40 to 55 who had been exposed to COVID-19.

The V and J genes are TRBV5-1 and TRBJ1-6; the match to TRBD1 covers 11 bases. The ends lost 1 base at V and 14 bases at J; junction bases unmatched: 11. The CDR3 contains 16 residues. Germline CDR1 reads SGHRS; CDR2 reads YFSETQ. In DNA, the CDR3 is TGCGCCAGCAGCTTGAGCGCCGGGACAGGGGGAAGATCCCTCCACTTT. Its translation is CASSLSAGTGGRSLHF.

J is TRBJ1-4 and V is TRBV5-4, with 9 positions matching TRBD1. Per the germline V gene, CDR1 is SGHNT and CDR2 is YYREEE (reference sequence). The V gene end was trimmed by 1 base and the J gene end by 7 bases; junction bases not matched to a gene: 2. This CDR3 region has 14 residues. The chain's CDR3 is CASSLTGGSEKLFF. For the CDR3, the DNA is TGTGCCAGCAGCTTGACAGGGGGCTCTGAAAAACTGTTTTTT.

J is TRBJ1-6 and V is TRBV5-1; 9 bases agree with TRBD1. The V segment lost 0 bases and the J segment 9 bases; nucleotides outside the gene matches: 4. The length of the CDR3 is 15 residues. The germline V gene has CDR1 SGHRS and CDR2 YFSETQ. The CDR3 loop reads CASSLGQGVGSPLHF. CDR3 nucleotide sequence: TGCGCCAGCAGCTTGGGACAGGGGGTAGGTTCACCCCTCCACTTT.

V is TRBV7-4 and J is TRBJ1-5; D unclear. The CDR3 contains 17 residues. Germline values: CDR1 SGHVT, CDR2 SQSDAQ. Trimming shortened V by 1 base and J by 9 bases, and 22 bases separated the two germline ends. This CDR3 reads CASSLVAPRRPLRPQHF. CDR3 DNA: TGTGCCAGCAGCTTAGTGGCCCCAAGGCGGCCCTTGAGGCCCCAGCATTTT.

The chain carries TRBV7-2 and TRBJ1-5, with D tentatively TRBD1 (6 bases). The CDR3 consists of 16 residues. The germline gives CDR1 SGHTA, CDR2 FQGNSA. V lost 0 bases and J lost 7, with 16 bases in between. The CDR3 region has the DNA TGTGCCAGCAGCTTAGCGGCCACAGGGTCCCACCAGCCCCAGCATTTT. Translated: CASSLAATGSHQPQHF.

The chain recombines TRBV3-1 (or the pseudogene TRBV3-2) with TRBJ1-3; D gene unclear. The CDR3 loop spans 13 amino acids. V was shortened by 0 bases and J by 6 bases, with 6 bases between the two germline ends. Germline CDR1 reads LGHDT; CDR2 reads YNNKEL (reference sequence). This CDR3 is CASSQDRVNTIYF. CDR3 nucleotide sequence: TGTGCCAGCAGCCAAGATCGCGTAAACACCATATATTTT.

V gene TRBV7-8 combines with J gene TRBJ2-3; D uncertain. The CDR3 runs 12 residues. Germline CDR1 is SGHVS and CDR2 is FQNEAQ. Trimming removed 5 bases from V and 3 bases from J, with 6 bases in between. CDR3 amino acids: CASSPTTDTQYF. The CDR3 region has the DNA TGTGCCAGCAGCCCAACAACAGATACGCAGTATTTT.

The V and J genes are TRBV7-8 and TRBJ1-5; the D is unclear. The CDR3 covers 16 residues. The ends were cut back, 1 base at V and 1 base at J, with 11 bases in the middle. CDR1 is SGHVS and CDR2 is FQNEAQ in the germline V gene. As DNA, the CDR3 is TGTGCCAGCAGCTTAGGAAGAGATAAAAGCAATCAGCCCCAGCATTTT. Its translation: CASSLGRDKSNQPQHF.

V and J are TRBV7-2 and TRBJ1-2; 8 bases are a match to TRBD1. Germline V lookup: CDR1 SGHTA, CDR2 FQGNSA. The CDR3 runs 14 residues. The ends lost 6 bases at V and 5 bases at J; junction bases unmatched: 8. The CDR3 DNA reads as TGTGCCAGCAGTTTCCGGGACAGGCGTTATGGCTACACCTTC. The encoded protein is CASSFRDRRYGYTF. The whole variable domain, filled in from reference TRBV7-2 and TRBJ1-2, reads GAGVSQSPSNKVTEKGKDVELRCDPISGHTALYWYRQSLGQGLEFLIYFQGNSAPDKSGLPSDRFSAERTGGSVSTLTIQRTQQEDSAVYLCASSFRDRRYGYTFGSGTRLTVV.

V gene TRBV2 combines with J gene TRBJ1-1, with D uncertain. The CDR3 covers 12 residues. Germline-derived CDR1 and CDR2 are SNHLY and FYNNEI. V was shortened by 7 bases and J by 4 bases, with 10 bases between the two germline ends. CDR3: CASKTGITEAFF. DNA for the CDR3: TGTGCCAGCAAAACCGGGATCACTGAAGCTTTCTTT.

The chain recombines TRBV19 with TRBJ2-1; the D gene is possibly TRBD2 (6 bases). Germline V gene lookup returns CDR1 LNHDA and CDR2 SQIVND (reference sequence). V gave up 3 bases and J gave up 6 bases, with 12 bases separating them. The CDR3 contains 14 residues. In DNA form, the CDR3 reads TGTGCCAGTAGTATTGGGGGGAGAACCAATGAGCAGTTCTTC. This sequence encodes CASSIGGRTNEQFF.

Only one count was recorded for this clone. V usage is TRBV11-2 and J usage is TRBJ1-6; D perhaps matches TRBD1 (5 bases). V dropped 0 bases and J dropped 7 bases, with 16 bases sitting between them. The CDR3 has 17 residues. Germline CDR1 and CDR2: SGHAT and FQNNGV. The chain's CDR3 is CASSLDLGAGSNSPLHF. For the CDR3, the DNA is TGTGCCAGCAGCTTAGACCTTGGAGCAGGGTCGAATTCACCCCTCCACTTT.

Here the CDR3 reads CAWSPGLNNQPQHF. CDR3 sequence (DNA): TGTGCCTGGAGTCCGGGACTGAACAATCAGCCCCAGCATTTT. V is TRBV30 and J is TRBJ1-5; a weak D match, TRBD1 (5 bases). Per germline, CDR1 GTSNPN and CDR2 SVGIG (reference sequence). The CDR3 consists of 14 residues. The V and J ends lost 2 bases and 3 bases respectively, with 11 bases between them.

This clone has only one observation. The CDR3 region has the DNA TGTGCCAGCAGCCCGCAGTTAGGGGGCGGCTATGGCTACACCTTC. It translates to CASSPQLGGGYGYTF. The chain links TRBV2 to TRBJ1-2, with 7 bases fitting TRBD1. This CDR3 spans 15 amino acids. Per germline, CDR1 SNHLY and CDR2 FYNNEI. J gave up 4 bases and V 6 bases, and 11 bases lay outside the gene matches. Full variable domain (missing parts from reference TRBV2 and TRBJ1-2): EPEVTQTPSHQVTQMGQEVILRCVPISNHLYFYWYRQILGQKVEFLVSFYNNEISEKSEIFDDQFSVERPDGSNFTLKIRSTKLEDSAMYFCASSPQLGGGYGYTFGSGTRLTVV.

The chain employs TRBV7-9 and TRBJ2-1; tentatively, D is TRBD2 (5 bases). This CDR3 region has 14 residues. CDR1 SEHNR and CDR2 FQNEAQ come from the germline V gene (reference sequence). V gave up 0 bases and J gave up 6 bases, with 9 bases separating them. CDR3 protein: CASSLAAVVNEQFF. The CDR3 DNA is TGTGCCAGCAGCTTAGCAGCGGTGGTCAATGAGCAGTTCTTC.

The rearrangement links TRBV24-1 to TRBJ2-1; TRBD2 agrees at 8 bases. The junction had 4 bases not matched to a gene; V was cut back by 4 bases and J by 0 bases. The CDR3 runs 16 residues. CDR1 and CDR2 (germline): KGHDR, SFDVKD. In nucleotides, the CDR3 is TGTGCCACCAGTGACCAGACTAGCGCCTCCTACAATGAGCAGTTCTTC. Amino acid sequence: CATSDQTSASYNEQFF.

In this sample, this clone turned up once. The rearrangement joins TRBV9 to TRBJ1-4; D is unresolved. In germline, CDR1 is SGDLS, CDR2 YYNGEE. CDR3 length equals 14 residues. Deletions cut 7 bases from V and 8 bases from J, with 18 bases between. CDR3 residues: CASGPLGRGEKLFF. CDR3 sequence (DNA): TGTGCCAGCGGCCCTTTGGGCAGAGGGGAAAAACTGTTTTTT.

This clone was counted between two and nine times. The CDR3 DNA reads as TGTGCCAGCAGTGACTCTCCGGGACAGGGGGCTGAAGCTTTCTTT. Its translation: CASSDSPGQGAEAFF. This sequence joins TRBV6-4 and TRBJ1-1, with 11 nucleotides matching TRBD1. Germline V gene sequence: CDR1 MRHNA, CDR2 SNTAGT. Unmatched junction bases numbered 3, after V lost 0 bases and J lost 6 bases. CDR3 length: 15 amino acids.

CDR3 coding DNA: TGTGCCAGCAGCAAAGGGGGGGGAGCGAGCACTGAAGCTTTCTTT. It codes for CASSKGGGASTEAFF. This chain connects TRBV21-1 to TRBJ1-1. TRBV21-1 is a recognized pseudogene. This CDR3 spans 15 amino acids.

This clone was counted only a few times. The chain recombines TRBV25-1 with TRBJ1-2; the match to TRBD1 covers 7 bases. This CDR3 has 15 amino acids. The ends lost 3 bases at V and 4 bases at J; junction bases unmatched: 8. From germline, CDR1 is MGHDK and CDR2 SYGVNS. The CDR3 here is CASSDSGGMSYGYTF. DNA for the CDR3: TGTGCCAGCAGTGATTCAGGGGGTATGAGCTATGGCTACACCTTC.

CDR3 region: CASSVEGTGELSEQYF. The CDR3 nucleotides read TGTGCCAGCAGCGTAGAAGGGACAGGGGAATTATCCGAGCAGTACTTC. The rearrangement uses TRBV9 and TRBJ2-7; 10 bases are shared with TRBD1. Trimming cost V 0 bases and J 6 bases; bases outside gene matches: 9. CDR3 size: 16 residues. The germline V gene has CDR1 SGDLS and CDR2 YYNGEE.

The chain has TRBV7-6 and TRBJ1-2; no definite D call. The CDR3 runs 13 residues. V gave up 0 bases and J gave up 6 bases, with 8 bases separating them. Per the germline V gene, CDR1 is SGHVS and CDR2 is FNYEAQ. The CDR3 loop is CASSLAAGNGYTF. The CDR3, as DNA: TGTGCCAGCAGCTTAGCGGCGGGGAATGGCTACACCTTC.

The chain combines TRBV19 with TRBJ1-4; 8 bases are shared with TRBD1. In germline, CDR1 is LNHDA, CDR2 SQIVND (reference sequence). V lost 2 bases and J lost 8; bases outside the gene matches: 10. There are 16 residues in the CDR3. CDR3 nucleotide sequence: TGTGCCAGTAGTATACTCCCAGGGGGCAGGGGCGAAAAACTGTTTTTT. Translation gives CASSILPGGRGEKLFF.